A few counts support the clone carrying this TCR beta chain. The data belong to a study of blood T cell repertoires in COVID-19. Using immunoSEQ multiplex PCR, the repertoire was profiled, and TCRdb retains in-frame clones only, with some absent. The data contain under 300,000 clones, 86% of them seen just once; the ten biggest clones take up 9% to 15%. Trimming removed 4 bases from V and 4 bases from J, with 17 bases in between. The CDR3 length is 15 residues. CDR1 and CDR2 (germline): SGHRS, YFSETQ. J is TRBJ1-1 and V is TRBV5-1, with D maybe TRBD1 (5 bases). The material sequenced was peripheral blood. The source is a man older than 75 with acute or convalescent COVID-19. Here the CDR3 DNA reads TGCGCCAGCAGCCTGGCCGGTCCGGGGGGCACTGAAGCTTTCTTT. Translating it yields CASSLAGPGGTEAFF.